This T cell receptor (beta chain) was recovered during a study of T cells in localized non-small cell lung cancer. This clone was found a few times. Antigen specificity is unknown. This table comes from immunoSEQ multiplex PCR, and its TCRdb copy is limited to in-frame clones, with some not included. The table shows some 1,500 clones, with about 25% occurring only once. V lost 5 bases to trimming and J lost 5 bases, with 12 bases between them. The CDR3 consists of 14 residues. Germline CDR1 and CDR2: SSHAT and FNYEAQ (reference sequence). Whole-study results and caveats: Out of the top 100 tumor clones, a median roughly 58 were seen in adjacent lung. Longer overall survival was associated with a higher density of T cells in the blood. Analysis by sequencing included only one tumor region, so heterogeneity remains possible. Of the tissues analyzed, uninvolved adjacent lung showed maximal T cell clonality, greater than tumor.

The genes are TRBV7-7 and TRBJ2-2; D unclear. The TCR originated in a male donor older than 55 with stage II lung adenocarcinoma. This sample comprised lung tumor tissue, obtained before any cancer treatment. This chain's CDR3 is CASSQDKHTGELFF. The CDR3 bases are TGTGCCAGCAGCCAAGACAAACATACCGGGGAGCTGTTTTTT. Complete variable domain (other parts from reference TRBV7-7 and TRBJ2-2): GAGVSQSPRYKVTKRGQDVTLRCDPISSHATLYWYQQALGQGPEFLTYFNYEAQPDKSGLPSDRFSAERPEGSISTLTIQRTEQRDSAMYRCASSQDKHTGELFFGEGSRLTVL.